A single sample is the source of the 8 T cell receptor beta chains below, sequenced in a study of blood T cell repertoires in COVID-19. Libraries were prepared by immunoSEQ multiplex PCR; TCRdb keeps only in-frame clonotypes and omits some of them. There are nearly 80,000 clones in the sample; 80% to 85% occur only once, and about 3.8% lies in the top ten. The source material was peripheral blood. These receptors were obtained from a man in his fifties with acute or convalescent COVID-19.

V and J are TRBV5-1 and TRBJ2-1, with a possible D match to TRBD2 (5 bases). CDR3 length equals 15 residues. Trimming removed 10 bases from V and 0 bases from J, with 17 bases in between. Germline V gene data show CDR1 as SGHRS and CDR2 as YFSETQ. CDR3 nucleotide sequence: TGCGCCGGCGACCCCGGGAAGAGCTCCTACAATGAGCAGTTCTTC. It yields the protein CAGDPGKSSYNEQFF.

This rearrangement joins TRBV7-2 to TRBJ1-2; D may be TRBD1 (5 bases). V gave up 1 base and J gave up 3 bases, with 12 bases separating them. CDR1 is SGHTA and CDR2 is FQGNSA in the germline V gene. CDR3 length equals 15 residues. Written as DNA, the CDR3 is TGTGCCAGCAGCTTAGTCAGGGTCTCCCACTATGGCTACACCTTC. It codes for CASSLVRVSHYGYTF.

The rearrangement uses TRBV5-1 and TRBJ2-2, with D perhaps TRBD1 (5 bases). From germline, CDR1 is SGHRS and CDR2 YFSETQ. The CDR3 is 13 amino acids. V was clipped by 0 bases and J by 6 bases, with 6 bases between them. The CDR3 DNA reads as TGCGCCAGCAGCTTGGAGGGGCCCGGGGAGCTGTTTTTT. It yields the protein CASSLEGPGELFF.

The V gene is TRBV7-7, the J gene TRBJ2-1; D may be TRBD2 (5 bases). The V gene's germline CDR1 is SSHAT and CDR2 FNYEAQ (reference sequence). The CDR3 consists of 16 residues. V was pared by 0 bases and J by 3 bases, with 12 bases between. The DNA for the CDR3 is TGTGCCAGCAGCTTAGCGGAGGTGCCAAACTACAATGAGCAGTTCTTC. Translation gives CASSLAEVPNYNEQFF.

At least ten counts were recorded for this clone. The chain carries TRBV4-3 and TRBJ2-2, with D possibly matching TRBD1 (5 bases). This CDR3 is built from 17 residues. The germline V gene has CDR1 LGHNA and CDR2 YSLEER. Trimming pared 0 bases from V and 0 bases from J, leaving 11 bases between. The DNA for the CDR3 is TGCGCCAGCAGCCAAGATAGGGCAGGGACGAACACCGGGGAGCTGTTTTTT. Its protein product is CASSQDRAGTNTGELFF.

Here the CDR3 DNA reads TGTGCCAGTAGTAATCCAGGGCATAACTATGGCTACACCTTC. Protein: CASSNPGHNYGYTF. The rearrangement joins TRBV19 to TRBJ1-2; tentative D call: TRBD1 (5 bases). Trimming left V 4 bases short and J 1 base short, with 10 bases between. The V gene's germline CDR1 is LNHDA and CDR2 SQIVND (reference sequence). The CDR3 runs 14 residues.

The chain carries TRBV30 and TRBJ2-1, with TRBD2 matching over 11 bases. Germline V gene data show CDR1 as GTSNPN and CDR2 as SVGIG (reference sequence). The V and J ends lost 3 bases and 2 bases, in that order; junction bases with no gene match: 6. The CDR3 is 16 amino acids. CDR3 loop: CAWSDKGLAAYNEQFF. The CDR3 DNA reads TGTGCCTGGAGCGACAAGGGACTAGCGGCCTACAATGAGCAGTTCTTC.

The gene calls are TRBV10-3 and TRBJ2-5, with a weak D call TRBD1 (5 bases). This CDR3 is built from 15 residues. V lost 5 bases, J lost 2 bases, and 15 bases lay in between. Germline V CDR1 and CDR2: ENHRY, SYGVKD. CDR3 sequence reads: CAISKTATSQETQYF. The CDR3 region has the DNA TGTGCCATCAGTAAGACAGCAACCTCTCAAGAGACCCAGTACTTC.